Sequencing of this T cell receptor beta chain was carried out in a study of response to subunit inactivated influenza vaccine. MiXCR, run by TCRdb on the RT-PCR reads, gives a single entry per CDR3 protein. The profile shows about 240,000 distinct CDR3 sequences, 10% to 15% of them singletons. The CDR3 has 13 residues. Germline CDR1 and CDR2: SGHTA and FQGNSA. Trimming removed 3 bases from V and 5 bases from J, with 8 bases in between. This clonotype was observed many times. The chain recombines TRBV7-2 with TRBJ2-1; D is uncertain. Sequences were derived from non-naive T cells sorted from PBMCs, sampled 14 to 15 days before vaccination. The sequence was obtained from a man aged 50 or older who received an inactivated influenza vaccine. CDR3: CASSLSVNNEQFF. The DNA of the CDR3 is TGTGCCAGCAGCTTGAGTGTGAACAATGAGCAGTTCTTC.